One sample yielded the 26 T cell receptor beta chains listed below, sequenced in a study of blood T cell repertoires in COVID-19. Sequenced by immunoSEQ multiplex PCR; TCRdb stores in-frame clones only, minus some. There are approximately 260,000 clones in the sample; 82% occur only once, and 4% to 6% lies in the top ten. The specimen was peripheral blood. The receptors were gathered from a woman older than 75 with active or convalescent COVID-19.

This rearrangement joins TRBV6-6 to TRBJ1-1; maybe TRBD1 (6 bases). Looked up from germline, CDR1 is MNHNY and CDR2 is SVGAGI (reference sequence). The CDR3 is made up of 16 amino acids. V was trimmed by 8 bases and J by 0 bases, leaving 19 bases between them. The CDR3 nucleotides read TGTGCCAGCCGACCGCCAGGGGTTGATCTGAACACTGAAGCTTTCTTT. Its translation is CASRPPGVDLNTEAFF.

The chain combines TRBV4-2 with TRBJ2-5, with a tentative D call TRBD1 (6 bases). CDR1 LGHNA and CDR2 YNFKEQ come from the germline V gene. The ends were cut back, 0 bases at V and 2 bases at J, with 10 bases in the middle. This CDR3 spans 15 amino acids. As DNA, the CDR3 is TGTGCCAGCAGCCAAGAAGACAGGACACAAGAGACCCAGTACTTC. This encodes CASSQEDRTQETQYF.

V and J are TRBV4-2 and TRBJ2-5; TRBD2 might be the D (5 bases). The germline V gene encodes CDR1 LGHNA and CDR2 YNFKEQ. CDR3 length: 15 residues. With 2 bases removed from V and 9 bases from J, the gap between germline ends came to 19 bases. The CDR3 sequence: CASSQWVAGTEAQYF. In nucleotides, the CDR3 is TGTGCCAGCAGCCAATGGGTTGCGGGCACGGAGGCCCAGTACTTC.

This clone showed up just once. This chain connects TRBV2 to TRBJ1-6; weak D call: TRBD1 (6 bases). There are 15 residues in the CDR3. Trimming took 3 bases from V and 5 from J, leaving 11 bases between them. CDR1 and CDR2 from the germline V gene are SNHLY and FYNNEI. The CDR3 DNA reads TGTGCCAGCAGTGAGGACAGCCAGAATAATTCACCCCTCCACTTT. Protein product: CASSEDSQNNSPLHF.

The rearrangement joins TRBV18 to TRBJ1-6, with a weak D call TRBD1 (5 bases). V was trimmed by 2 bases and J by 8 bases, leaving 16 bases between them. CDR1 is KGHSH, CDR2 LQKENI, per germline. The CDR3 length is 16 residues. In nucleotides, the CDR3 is TGTGCCAGCTCACCAGCAGCCAGGGTGGGCGATTCACCCCTCCACTTT. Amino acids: CASSPAARVGDSPLHF.

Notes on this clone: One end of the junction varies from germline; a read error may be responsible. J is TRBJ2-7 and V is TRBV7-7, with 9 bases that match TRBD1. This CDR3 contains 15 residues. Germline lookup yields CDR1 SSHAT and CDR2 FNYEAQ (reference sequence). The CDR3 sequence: CASSYGQGTSYEQYF. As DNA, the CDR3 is TGTGCTAGCAGCTACGGACAGGGGACATCCTACGAGCAGTACTTC.

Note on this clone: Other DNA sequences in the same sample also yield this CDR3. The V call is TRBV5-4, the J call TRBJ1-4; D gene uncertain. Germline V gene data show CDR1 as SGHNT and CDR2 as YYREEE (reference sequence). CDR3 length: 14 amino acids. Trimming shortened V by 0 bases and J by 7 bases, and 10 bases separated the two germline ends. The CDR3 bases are TGTGCCAGCAGCTTGGCCGGCCGGGGTGAAAAACTGTTTTTT. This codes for CASSLAGRGEKLFF.

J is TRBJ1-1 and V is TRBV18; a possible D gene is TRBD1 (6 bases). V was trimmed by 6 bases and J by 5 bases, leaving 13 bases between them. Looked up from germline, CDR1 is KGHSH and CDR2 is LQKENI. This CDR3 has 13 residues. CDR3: CASSPEQGTEAFF. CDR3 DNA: TGTGCCAGCTCGCCGGAACAGGGAACTGAAGCTTTCTTT. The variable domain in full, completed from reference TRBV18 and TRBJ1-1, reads NAGVMQNPRHLVRRRGQEARLRCSPMKGHSHVYWYRQLPEEGLKFMVYLQKENIIDESGMPKERFSAEFPKEGPSILRIQQVVRGDSAAYFCASSPEQGTEAFFGQGTRLTVV.

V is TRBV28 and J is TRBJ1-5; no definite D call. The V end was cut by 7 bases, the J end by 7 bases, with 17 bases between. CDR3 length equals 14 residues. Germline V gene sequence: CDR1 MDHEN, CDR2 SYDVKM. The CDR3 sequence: CASTHGGVGQPQHF. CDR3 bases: TGTGCCAGCACCCACGGCGGGGTGGGACAGCCCCAGCATTTT.

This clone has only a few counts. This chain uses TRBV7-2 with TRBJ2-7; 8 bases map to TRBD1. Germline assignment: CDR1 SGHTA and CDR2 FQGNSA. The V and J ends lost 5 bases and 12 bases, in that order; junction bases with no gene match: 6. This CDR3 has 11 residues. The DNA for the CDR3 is TGTGCCAGCAGCCAGGGGGCCTCGGTGTACTTC. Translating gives CASSQGASVYF.

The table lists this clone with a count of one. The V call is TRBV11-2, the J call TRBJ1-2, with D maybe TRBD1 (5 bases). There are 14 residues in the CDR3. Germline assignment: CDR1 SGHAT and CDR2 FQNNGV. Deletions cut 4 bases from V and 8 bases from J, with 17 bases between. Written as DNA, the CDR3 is TGTGCCAGCAGCTCGCAATTGCAGGGTGGAGGCTACACCTTC. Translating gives CASSSQLQGGGYTF.

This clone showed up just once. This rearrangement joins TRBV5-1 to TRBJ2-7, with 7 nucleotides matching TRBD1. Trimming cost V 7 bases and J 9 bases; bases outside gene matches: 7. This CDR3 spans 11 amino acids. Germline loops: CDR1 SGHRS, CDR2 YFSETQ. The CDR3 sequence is CASASEGAQYF. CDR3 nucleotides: TGCGCCAGCGCCTCCGAGGGGGCGCAGTACTTC.

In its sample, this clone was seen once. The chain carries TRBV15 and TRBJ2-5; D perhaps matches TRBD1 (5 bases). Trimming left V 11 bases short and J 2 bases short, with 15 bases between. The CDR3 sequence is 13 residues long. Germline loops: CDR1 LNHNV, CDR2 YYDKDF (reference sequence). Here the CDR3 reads CAARQGLQETQYF. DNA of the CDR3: TGTGCCGCACGCCAGGGTCTTCAAGAGACCCAGTACTTC.

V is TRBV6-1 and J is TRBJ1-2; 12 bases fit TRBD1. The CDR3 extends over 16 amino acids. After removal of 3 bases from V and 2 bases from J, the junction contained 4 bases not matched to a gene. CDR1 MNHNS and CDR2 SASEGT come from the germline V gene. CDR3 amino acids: CASSEGTGGLNYGYTF. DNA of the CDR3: TGTGCCAGCAGTGAGGGGACAGGGGGCTTAAACTATGGCTACACCTTC.

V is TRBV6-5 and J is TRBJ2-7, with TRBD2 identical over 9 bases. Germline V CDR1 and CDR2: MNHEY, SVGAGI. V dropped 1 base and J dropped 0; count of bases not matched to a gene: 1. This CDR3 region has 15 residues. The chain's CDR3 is CASSYLREGSYEQYF. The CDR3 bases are TGTGCCAGCAGTTACTTGCGGGAGGGCTCCTACGAGCAGTACTTC.

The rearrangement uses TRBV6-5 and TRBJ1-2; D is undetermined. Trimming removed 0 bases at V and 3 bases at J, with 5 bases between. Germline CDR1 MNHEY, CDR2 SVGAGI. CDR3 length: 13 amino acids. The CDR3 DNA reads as TGTGCCAGCAGTTACTCCTCGGACTATGGCTACACCTTC. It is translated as CASSYSSDYGYTF.

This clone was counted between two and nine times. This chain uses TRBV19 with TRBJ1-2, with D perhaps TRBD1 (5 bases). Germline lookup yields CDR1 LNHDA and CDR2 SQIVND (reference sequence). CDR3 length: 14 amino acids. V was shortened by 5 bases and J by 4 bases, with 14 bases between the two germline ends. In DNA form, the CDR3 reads TGTGCCAGTAGTGGGCCGGGGGATATCTATGGCTACACCTTC. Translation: CASSGPGDIYGYTF.

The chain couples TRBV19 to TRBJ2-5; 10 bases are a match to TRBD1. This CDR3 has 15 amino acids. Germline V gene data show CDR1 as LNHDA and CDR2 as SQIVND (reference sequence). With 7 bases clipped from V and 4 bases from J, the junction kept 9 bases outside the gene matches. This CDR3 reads CASKLGQGTRETQYF. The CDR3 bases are TGTGCCAGTAAGCTGGGACAGGGGACTAGAGAGACCCAGTACTTC.

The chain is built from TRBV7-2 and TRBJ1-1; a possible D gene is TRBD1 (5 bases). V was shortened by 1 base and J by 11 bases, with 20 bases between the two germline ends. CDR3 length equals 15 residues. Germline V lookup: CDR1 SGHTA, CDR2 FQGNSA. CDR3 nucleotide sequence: TGTGCCAGCAGCTTAGTTTCTGGGGGAGGGTGGACGGCTTTCTTT. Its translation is CASSLVSGGGWTAFF. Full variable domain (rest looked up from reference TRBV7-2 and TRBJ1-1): GAGVSQSPSNKVTEKGKDVELRCDPISGHTALYWYRQSLGQGLEFLIYFQGNSAPDKSGLPSDRFSAERTGGSVSTLTIQRTQQEDSAVYLCASSLVSGGGWTAFFGQGTRLTVV.

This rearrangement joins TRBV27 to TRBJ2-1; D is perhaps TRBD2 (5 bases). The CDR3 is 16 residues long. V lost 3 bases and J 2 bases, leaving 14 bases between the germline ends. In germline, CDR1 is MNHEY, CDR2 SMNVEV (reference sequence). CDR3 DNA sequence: TGTGCCAGCAGTTTCGTAGCGTATAAACCCTACAATGAGCAGTTCTTC. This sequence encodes CASSFVAYKPYNEQFF.

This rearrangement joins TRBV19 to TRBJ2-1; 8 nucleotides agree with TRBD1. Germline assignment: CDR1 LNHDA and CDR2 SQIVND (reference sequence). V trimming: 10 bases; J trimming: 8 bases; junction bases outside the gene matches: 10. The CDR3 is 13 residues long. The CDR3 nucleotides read TGTGCCACCAGTCCCAGGGGGCGGGATGAGCAGTTCTTC. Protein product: CATSPRGRDEQFF.

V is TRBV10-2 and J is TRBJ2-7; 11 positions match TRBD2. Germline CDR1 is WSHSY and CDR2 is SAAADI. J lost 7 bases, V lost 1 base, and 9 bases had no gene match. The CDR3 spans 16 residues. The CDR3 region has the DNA TGCGCCAGCAGTGAGTGGAGCCTAGCGGGAGGACCTGAGCAGTACTTC. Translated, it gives CASSEWSLAGGPEQYF.

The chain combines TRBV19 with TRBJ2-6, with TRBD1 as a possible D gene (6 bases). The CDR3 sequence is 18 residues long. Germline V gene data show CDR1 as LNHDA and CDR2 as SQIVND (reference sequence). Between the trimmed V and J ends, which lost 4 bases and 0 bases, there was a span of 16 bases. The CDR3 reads CASSTPTGLYSGANVLTF. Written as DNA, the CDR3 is TGTGCCAGTAGTACCCCCACAGGGTTGTACTCTGGGGCCAACGTCCTGACTTTC.

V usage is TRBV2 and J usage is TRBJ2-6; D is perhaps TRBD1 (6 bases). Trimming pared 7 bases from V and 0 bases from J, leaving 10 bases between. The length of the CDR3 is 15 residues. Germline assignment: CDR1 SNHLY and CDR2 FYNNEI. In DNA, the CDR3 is TGTGCCAGCATGTTACAGGGCTCTGGGGCCAACGTCCTGACTTTC. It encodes CASMLQGSGANVLTF.

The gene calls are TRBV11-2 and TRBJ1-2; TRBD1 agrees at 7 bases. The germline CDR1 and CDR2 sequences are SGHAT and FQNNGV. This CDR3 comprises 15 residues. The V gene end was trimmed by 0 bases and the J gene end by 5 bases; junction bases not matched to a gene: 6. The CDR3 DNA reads TGTGCCAGCAGCTTAGAGCCAGGGGGTGTTTATGGCTACACCTTC. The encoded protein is CASSLEPGGVYGYTF.

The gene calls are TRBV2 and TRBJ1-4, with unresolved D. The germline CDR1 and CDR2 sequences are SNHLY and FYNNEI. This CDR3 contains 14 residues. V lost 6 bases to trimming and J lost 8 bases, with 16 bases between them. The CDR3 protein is CASRVRLPGEKLFF. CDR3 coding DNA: TGTGCCAGCAGGGTGCGGCTCCCTGGGGAAAAACTGTTTTTT.